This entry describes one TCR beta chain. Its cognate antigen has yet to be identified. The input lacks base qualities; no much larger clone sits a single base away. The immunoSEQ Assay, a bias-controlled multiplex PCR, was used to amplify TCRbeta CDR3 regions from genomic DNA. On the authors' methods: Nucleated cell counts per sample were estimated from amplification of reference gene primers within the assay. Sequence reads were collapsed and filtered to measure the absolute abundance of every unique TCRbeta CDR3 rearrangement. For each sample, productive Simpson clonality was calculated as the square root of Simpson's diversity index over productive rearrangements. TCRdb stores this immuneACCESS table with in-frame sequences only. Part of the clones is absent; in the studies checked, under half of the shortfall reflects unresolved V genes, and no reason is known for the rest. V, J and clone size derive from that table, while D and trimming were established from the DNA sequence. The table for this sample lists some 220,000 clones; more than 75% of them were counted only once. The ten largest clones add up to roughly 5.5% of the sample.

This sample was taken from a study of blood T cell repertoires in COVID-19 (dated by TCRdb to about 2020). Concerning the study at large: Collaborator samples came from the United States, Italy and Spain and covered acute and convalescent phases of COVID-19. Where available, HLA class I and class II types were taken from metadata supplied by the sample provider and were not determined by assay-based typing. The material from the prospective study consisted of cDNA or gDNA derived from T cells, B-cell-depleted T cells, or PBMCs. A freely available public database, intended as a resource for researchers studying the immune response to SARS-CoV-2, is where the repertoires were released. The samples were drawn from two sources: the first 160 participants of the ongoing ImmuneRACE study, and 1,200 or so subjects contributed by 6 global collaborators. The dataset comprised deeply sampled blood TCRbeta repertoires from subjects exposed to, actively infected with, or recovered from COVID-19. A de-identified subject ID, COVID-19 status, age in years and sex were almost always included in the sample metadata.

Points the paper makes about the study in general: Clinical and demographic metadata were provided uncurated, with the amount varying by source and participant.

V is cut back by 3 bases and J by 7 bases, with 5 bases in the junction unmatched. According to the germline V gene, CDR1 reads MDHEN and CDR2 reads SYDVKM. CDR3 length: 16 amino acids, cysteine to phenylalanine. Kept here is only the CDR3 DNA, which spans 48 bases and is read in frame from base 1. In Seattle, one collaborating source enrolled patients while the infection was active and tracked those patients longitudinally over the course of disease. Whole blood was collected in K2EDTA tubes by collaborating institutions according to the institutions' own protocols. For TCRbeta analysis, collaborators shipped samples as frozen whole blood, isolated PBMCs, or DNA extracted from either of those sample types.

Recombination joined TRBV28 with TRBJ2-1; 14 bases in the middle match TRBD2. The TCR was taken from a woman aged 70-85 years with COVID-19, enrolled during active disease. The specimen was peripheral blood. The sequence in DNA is TGTGCCAGCAGTTTCGGGACTAGCGGGAGAGGTAATGAGCAGTTCTTC. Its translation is CASSFGTSGRGNEQFF.